The rows below give T cell receptor beta chains drawn from one sample of a study of shared clonotypes between healthy human individuals. The assay was immunoSEQ multiplex PCR, and TCRdb's table has in-frame clones only and misses some. The sample includes some 380,000 clones, 96% of them seen just once. Material: memory CD8+ T cells sorted from blood. The receptors were sampled from a man aged 30 to 45 in good health. Each CDR3 is given with its conserved first and last residue. A D gene is named only where the DNA matches it firmly. Some rows mark clone size as missing; the rest say once, few, many or name a class of expanded clone.

j_call: TRBJ2-7
clone_size: NA
v_call: TRBV2
d_call: NA
cdr3_aa: CASSGGGTPYEQYF
cdr3_nt: TGTGCCAGCAGTGGGGGGGGCACCCCCTACGAGCAGTACTTC

j_call: TRBJ2-2
clone_size: NA
v_call: TRBV29-1
d_call: NA
cdr3_aa: CSVGVGKPGELFF
cdr3_nt: TGCAGCGTTGGGGTAGGGAAGCCCGGGGAGCTGTTTTTT

j_call: TRBJ2-7
clone_size: once
v_call: TRBV10-2
d_call: NA
cdr3_aa: CASSPNNRRAPSYEQYF
cdr3_nt: TGCGCCAGCTCCCCCAATAATAGGAGGGCCCCCTCCTACGAGCAGTACTTC

j_call: TRBJ2-3
clone_size: NA
v_call: TRBV5-1
d_call: TRBD2
cdr3_aa: CASSSVSSGRTDTQYF
cdr3_nt: TGCGCCAGCAGTTCTGTTTCTAGCGGCCGCACAGATACGCAGTATTTT

j_call: TRBJ1-6
clone_size: NA
v_call: TRBV5-1
d_call: TRBD1
cdr3_aa: CASSWTGMHNSPLHF
cdr3_nt: TGCGCCAGCAGCTGGACAGGGATGCATAATTCACCCCTCCACTTT

j_call: TRBJ2-1
clone_size: NA
v_call: TRBV7-9
d_call: TRBD2
cdr3_aa: CASTPGTSEYNEQFF
cdr3_nt: TGTGCCAGCACCCCCGGGACTAGCGAATACAATGAGCAGTTCTTC

j_call: TRBJ1-3
clone_size: few
v_call: TRBV10-1
d_call: NA
cdr3_aa: CASSEDNSGNTIYF
cdr3_nt: TGCGCCAGCAGTGAGGACAACTCTGGAAACACCATATATTTT

j_call: TRBJ2-1
clone_size: NA
v_call: TRBV30
d_call: NA
cdr3_aa: CAWSAPGLSSYNEQFF
cdr3_nt: TGTGCCTGGAGTGCCCCTGGACTGAGCTCCTACAATGAGCAGTTCTTC

j_call: TRBJ2-6
clone_size: NA
v_call: TRBV18
d_call: NA
cdr3_aa: CASSPDRSGANVLTF
cdr3_nt: TGTGCCAGCTCACCAGACAGGTCTGGGGCCAACGTCCTGACTTTC

j_call: TRBJ1-1
clone_size: NA
v_call: TRBV11-3
d_call: NA
cdr3_aa: CASSTGGRTEAFF
cdr3_nt: TGTGCCAGCAGCACCGGGGGCCGGACTGAAGCTTTCTTT

j_call: TRBJ2-2
clone_size: NA
v_call: TRBV5-6
d_call: TRBD2
cdr3_aa: CASSGLAGTGELFF
cdr3_nt: TGTGCCAGCAGCGGACTAGCGGGTACCGGGGAGCTGTTTTTT

j_call: TRBJ2-3
clone_size: NA
v_call: TRBV5-1
d_call: NA
cdr3_aa: CASRASASTDTQYF
cdr3_nt: TGCGCCAGCAGAGCGAGCGCTAGCACAGATACGCAGTATTTT

j_call: TRBJ2-3
clone_size: once
v_call: TRBV5-1
d_call: NA
cdr3_aa: CASSLEGRTPDTQYF
cdr3_nt: TGCGCCAGCAGCTTGGAGGGCAGAACCCCAGATACGCAGTATTTT

j_call: TRBJ1-2
clone_size: NA
v_call: TRBV7-9
d_call: TRBD1
cdr3_aa: CASSLTGGAEYGYTF
cdr3_nt: TGTGCCAGCAGCCTTACAGGGGGCGCGGAGTATGGCTACACCTTC

j_call: TRBJ1-2
clone_size: NA
v_call: TRBV15
d_call: TRBD1
cdr3_aa: CATSRRDREANYGYTF
cdr3_nt: TGTGCCACCAGCAGAAGGGACAGGGAAGCTAACTATGGCTACACCTTC

j_call: TRBJ1-3
clone_size: NA
v_call: TRBV7-9
d_call: NA
cdr3_aa: CASSFGISGNTIYF
cdr3_nt: TGTGCCAGCAGCTTCGGGATCTCTGGAAACACCATATATTTT

j_call: TRBJ1-2
clone_size: NA
v_call: TRBV28
d_call: NA
cdr3_aa: CASSSHGRAGYTF
cdr3_nt: TGTGCCAGCAGTTCCCACGGGAGGGCCGGCTACACCTTC

j_call: TRBJ2-1
clone_size: NA
v_call: TRBV19
d_call: TRBD2
cdr3_aa: CASSIGGLGTYNEQFF
cdr3_nt: TGTGCCAGTAGTATAGGGGGACTAGGGACCTACAATGAGCAGTTCTTC

j_call: TRBJ1-4
clone_size: NA
v_call: TRBV6-1
d_call: NA
cdr3_aa: CASSEAVNEKLFF
cdr3_nt: TGTGCCAGCAGTGAAGCTGTGAATGAAAAACTGTTTTTT

j_call: TRBJ2-7
clone_size: NA
v_call: TRBV27
d_call: NA
cdr3_aa: CASGEKSSYEQYF
cdr3_nt: TGTGCCAGCGGGGAGAAGAGCTCCTACGAGCAGTACTTC

j_call: TRBJ1-2
clone_size: NA
v_call: TRBV5-4
d_call: TRBD1
cdr3_aa: CASSPGQGNYGYTF
cdr3_nt: TGTGCCAGCAGCCCAGGACAGGGTAACTATGGCTACACCTTC

j_call: TRBJ1-2
clone_size: NA
v_call: TRBV4-2
d_call: TRBD1
cdr3_aa: CASSQEGGDSPYGYTF
cdr3_nt: TGTGCCAGCAGCCAAGAAGGCGGGGACAGCCCCTATGGCTACACCTTC

j_call: TRBJ1-5
clone_size: NA
v_call: TRBV6-5
d_call: NA
cdr3_aa: CASIRVQPQHF
cdr3_nt: TGTGCCAGCATTCGGGTGCAACCCCAGCATTTT

j_call: TRBJ2-7
clone_size: NA
v_call: TRBV7-2
d_call: NA
cdr3_aa: CASSFRLGEAYEQYF
cdr3_nt: TGTGCCAGCAGCTTCCGACTAGGGGAAGCCTACGAGCAGTACTTC

j_call: TRBJ2-2
clone_size: NA
v_call: TRBV19
d_call: TRBD1
cdr3_aa: CASSIGTDTGELFF
cdr3_nt: TGTGCCAGTAGTATTGGGACAGACACCGGGGAGCTGTTTTTT

j_call: TRBJ2-7
clone_size: NA
v_call: TRBV28
d_call: TRBD1
cdr3_aa: CASSSPDRVSYEQYF
cdr3_nt: TGTGCCAGCAGTTCCCCCGACAGGGTCTCCTACGAGCAGTACTTC

j_call: TRBJ2-4
clone_size: NA
v_call: TRBV19
d_call: NA
cdr3_aa: CASSSLGGPAKNIQYF
cdr3_nt: TGTGCCAGTAGTAGTCTAGGAGGGCCAGCCAAAAACATTCAGTACTTC

j_call: TRBJ2-3
clone_size: NA
v_call: TRBV29-1
d_call: NA
cdr3_aa: CSVATAPDTQYF
cdr3_nt: TGCAGCGTTGCGACAGCCCCAGATACGCAGTATTTT

j_call: TRBJ2-1
clone_size: NA
v_call: TRBV5-1
d_call: TRBD2
cdr3_aa: CASRGLRDYLYNEQFF
cdr3_nt: TGCGCCAGCAGAGGACTCCGGGACTACCTATACAATGAGCAGTTCTTC

j_call: TRBJ2-7
clone_size: NA
v_call: TRBV21-1
d_call: NA
cdr3_aa: CASRVRGTYHEQYF
cdr3_nt: TGTGCCAGCAGGGTTCGCGGGACGTACCACGAGCAGTACTTC

j_call: TRBJ1-5
clone_size: NA
v_call: TRBV7-8
d_call: NA
cdr3_aa: CASSLDPAGQPQHF
cdr3_nt: TGTGCCAGCAGCTTAGACCCGGCTGGGCAGCCCCAGCATTTT

j_call: TRBJ2-2
clone_size: NA
v_call: TRBV7-2
d_call: TRBD2
cdr3_aa: CASSTSGNTGELFF
cdr3_nt: TGTGCCAGCAGCACTAGCGGGAACACCGGGGAGCTGTTTTTT

j_call: TRBJ1-1
clone_size: NA
v_call: TRBV27
d_call: NA
cdr3_aa: CASSLYGGGNTEAFF
cdr3_nt: TGTGCCAGCAGTTTATACGGTGGGGGGAACACTGAAGCTTTCTTT

j_call: TRBJ2-7
clone_size: NA
v_call: TRBV4-1
d_call: TRBD1
cdr3_aa: CASSRGQGAGYEQYF
cdr3_nt: TGCGCCAGCAGCCGAGGACAGGGGGCGGGATACGAGCAGTACTTC